This T cell receptor (beta chain) was found in a study of neurological immune-mediated disorders. General observations from the study: Falling below healthy controls, multiple sclerosis showed the least TCR clonal expansion, while HTLV-1-associated myelopathy showed the most.

CDR1 and CDR2 (germline): SGHTA, FQGNSA. The CDR3 is 15 amino acids. The germline V and J ends were trimmed by 3 bases and 6 bases, with 15 bases remaining between them. From 15-18 subjects, each sequencing run yielded over 180 million TCR-beta sequences. Each CDR3 protein gets one entry after TCRdb re-called the 5' RACE reads with MiXCR. This sample has over 45,000 distinct CDR3 sequences, with 20% to 30% found just once. This clonotype was detected many times. Its matching antigen is unknown. As healthy controls, volunteers from a blood bank in Maryland, USA, were used. Unsorted libraries were prepared from 2 million PBMCs that had been stored at -80 C.

The chain links TRBV7-2 to TRBJ2-1; D might be TRBD1 (6 bases). The specimen sequenced was PBMCs. The sequence derives from a woman in her 70s in good health. Here the CDR3 DNA reads TGTGCCAGCAGCTTCCGAGGCCCACAGGGCAATGAGCAGTTCTTC. Encoded protein: CASSFRGPQGNEQFF.